A selection of T cell receptor beta chains follows, all from one sample in a study of T cell clones after liver transplantation. Assay used: immunoSEQ multiplex PCR; TCRdb lists only in-frame clones, some missing. The table has 45,000 to 60,000 clones, about 86% seen once. The sample here was CD8+ T cells from blood, taken 12 months after liver transplant. These receptors all come from a human patient who received a liver transplant. Some T cells may arise from the graft donor. Each CDR3 is given with its conserved first and last residue. Clone size is not always given. Where it is, it says once, few, many or a class for expanded clones.

size: NA
J: TRBJ1-1
V: TRBV5-5
CDR3: CASSFQGAVSNTEAFF

size: NA
J: TRBJ2-3
V: TRBV9
CDR3: CASSVGFSTDTDTQYF

size: once
J: TRBJ2-7
V: TRBV19
CDR3: CASSPGTAAYEQYF

size: NA
J: TRBJ2-7
V: TRBV13
CDR3: CASSLGIGLGQTGPYEQYF

size: NA
J: TRBJ1-2
V: TRBV21-1
CDR3: CASSRHRGRDYGYTF

size: NA
J: TRBJ2-5
V: TRBV30
CDR3: CAWSILASETQYF

size: NA
J: TRBJ2-5
V: TRBV5-4
CDR3: CASSFAIQETQYF

size: once
J: TRBJ1-3
V: TRBV5-4
CDR3: CASSPGTGNTIYF

size: few
J: TRBJ2-7
V: TRBV2
CDR3: CASSFASGRNPYEQYF

size: NA
J: TRBJ2-3
V: TRBV10-1
CDR3: CASSEGSSTDTQYF

size: NA
J: TRBJ2-7
V: TRBV5-4
CDR3: CASSNDGTGSYEQYF

size: NA
J: TRBJ2-7
V: TRBV19
CDR3: CASRSGPSYEQYF

size: NA
J: TRBJ1-5
V: TRBV5-8
CDR3: CASSLRLLDQPQHF

size: NA
J: TRBJ2-7
V: TRBV5-1
CDR3: CASSVTGGLYEQYF

size: few
J: TRBJ2-2
V: TRBV27
CDR3: CASSPWTGELFF

size: NA
J: TRBJ2-1
V: TRBV6-6
CDR3: CASREYNEQFF

size: NA
J: TRBJ2-7
V: TRBV5-1
CDR3: CASSPYSSGAEVPHEQYF

size: NA
J: TRBJ2-3
V: TRBV28
CDR3: CASSYPAETTDTQYF

size: NA
J: TRBJ1-1
V: TRBV10-3
CDR3: CAISPGRGNTEAFF

size: NA
J: TRBJ1-2
V: TRBV6-1
CDR3: CASSEALRTGSSPNYGYTF

size: NA
J: TRBJ1-2
V: TRBV20-1
CDR3: CSARELGGYTF

size: NA
J: TRBJ2-7
V: TRBV2
CDR3: CASSEGLAGDKSYEQYF

size: NA
J: TRBJ2-3
V: TRBV28
CDR3: CASSSYGDTQYF

size: NA
J: TRBJ2-5
V: TRBV19
CDR3: CASTPWGRDGETQYF

size: NA
J: TRBJ2-7
V: TRBV7-9
CDR3: CASSLVMGEQYF

size: NA
J: TRBJ2-3
V: TRBV10-2
CDR3: CASSDSASSTDTQYF

size: NA
J: TRBJ1-2
V: TRBV14
CDR3: CASSLSGTNYGYTF

size: NA
J: TRBJ1-5
V: TRBV28
CDR3: CASRVSGSQPQHF

size: NA
J: TRBJ2-7
V: TRBV27
CDR3: CASSSPGLADEQYF

size: NA
J: TRBJ2-7
V: TRBV10-3
CDR3: CAIRAGTGAEQYF

size: NA
J: TRBJ1-3
V: TRBV4-3
CDR3: CASSHHDGSSGNTIYF

size: NA
J: TRBJ2-7
V: TRBV29-1
CDR3: CSVEDRDRAYEQYF

size: NA
J: TRBJ1-3
V: TRBV29-1
CDR3: CSVVWTGGNGNTIYF

size: NA
J: TRBJ1-5
V: TRBV28
CDR3: CASSSGTGGLYSNQPQHF

size: NA
J: TRBJ1-1
V: TRBV19
CDR3: CASSTGGSTEAFF

size: NA
J: TRBJ2-7
V: TRBV7-2
CDR3: CASSSGTALAEQYF

size: NA
J: TRBJ1-2
V: TRBV27
CDR3: CASSYAGTGIGGYTF

size: NA
J: TRBJ1-4
V: TRBV21-1
CDR3: CASSSAIGYKVHNEKLFF

size: NA
J: TRBJ1-5
V: TRBV6-5
CDR3: CASSYSQGTQPQHF